These T cell receptor beta chains were read from a single sample in a study of blood T cell repertoires in COVID-19. Here immunoSEQ multiplex PCR was the method, and the copy in TCRdb shows in-frame clones only, minus some. The repertoire holds 180,000 or so clones, more than 70% seen once, with around 8% in the top ten. Specimen: peripheral blood. Source of these receptors: a woman aged 55-70 years with acute or convalescent COVID-19. Each CDR3 is given with its conserved first and last residue. A D gene is named only where the DNA matches it firmly. Only part of the rows carry a size: once, few, many, or a class if the clone is expanded.

v_call	d_call	j_call	clone_size	cdr3_aa	cdr3_nt
TRBV15	-	TRBJ1-5	-	CATSRDQTVGQPQHF	TGTGCCACCAGCAGAGACCAGACAGTGGGTCAGCCCCAGCATTTT
TRBV15	-	TRBJ1-5	-	CATSRGVEGRHQPQHF	TGTGCCACCAGCAGAGGAGTTGAGGGAAGGCACCAGCCCCAGCATTTT
TRBV2	-	TRBJ1-5	-	CASSDAVRYSNQPQHF	TGTGCCAGCAGTGATGCGGTCCGTTATAGCAATCAGCCCCAGCATTTT
TRBV29-1	-	TRBJ1-4	-	CSVVLQGSNEKLFF	TGCAGCGTTGTCCTCCAGGGTTCTAATGAAAAACTGTTTTTT
TRBV6-5	-	TRBJ2-7	-	CASSYDGLREQYF	TGTGCCAGCAGTTACGATGGGCTGCGAGAGCAGTACTTC
TRBV15	-	TRBJ2-1	few	CATSRDREAEQFF	TGTGCCACCAGCAGAGATCGAGAGGCTGAGCAGTTCTTC
TRBV25-1	-	TRBJ1-2	-	CASSDCPPGFYGYTF	TGTGCCAGCAGTGACTGCCCCCCAGGATTCTATGGCTACACCTTC
TRBV2	-	TRBJ1-5	-	CASSVGPRGDQPQHF	TGTGCCAGCAGCGTGGGCCCTAGGGGCGATCAGCCCCAGCATTTT
TRBV6-1	-	TRBJ1-1	-	CASSEAQMNTEAFF	TGTGCCAGCAGTGAAGCACAGATGAACACTGAAGCTTTCTTT
TRBV27	-	TRBJ1-5	-	CASKLGGVGRGQPQHF	TGTGCCAGCAAACTAGGAGGAGTGGGTAGAGGACAGCCCCAGCATTTT
TRBV19	TRBD1	TRBJ1-4	-	CASRTTGDQEKLFF	TGTGCCAGTAGAACGACAGGGGATCAGGAAAAACTGTTTTTT
TRBV2	-	TRBJ2-5	once	CASSEEGGISQYF	TGTGCCAGCAGTGAAGAAGGCGGGATCTCCCAGTACTTC
TRBV7-8	TRBD1	TRBJ1-2	-	CASSSTGDHGYTF	TGTGCCAGCAGCTCTACAGGGGACCATGGCTACACCTTC
TRBV6-5	-	TRBJ1-4	-	CASTLDGTENEKLFF	TGTGCCAGCACCCTGGACGGGACTGAGAATGAAAAACTGTTTTTT
TRBV27	TRBD1	TRBJ1-1	-	CASSWDRGSAEAFF	TGTGCCAGCAGTTGGGACAGGGGTAGCGCTGAAGCTTTCTTT
TRBV15	TRBD1	TRBJ2-3	-	CATSSPLGRGQGKDTQYF	TGTGCCACCAGCAGCCCCTTGGGAAGGGGACAGGGCAAAGATACGCAGTATTTT
TRBV7-2	-	TRBJ2-3	-	CASSLSGVGTDTQYF	TGTGCCAGCAGCCTTAGCGGAGTGGGGACAGATACGCAGTATTTT
TRBV19	TRBD1	TRBJ1-4	-	CASSIATGGQLGEKLFF	TGTGCCAGTAGTATAGCTACAGGGGGCCAACTGGGTGAAAAACTGTTTTTT
TRBV5-1	-	TRBJ1-2	-	CASSGSGAHYGYTF	TGCGCCAGCAGCGGAAGCGGGGCACACTATGGCTACACCTTC
TRBV6-5	-	TRBJ1-1	-	CASTPPRGRFRAFF	TGTGCCAGCACCCCCCCGCGGGGTCGGTTCCGGGCTTTCTTT
TRBV12-3/TRBV12-4	-	TRBJ1-4	-	CASTGSRDEKLFF	TGTGCCAGCACCGGGAGTAGGGATGAAAAACTGTTTTTT
TRBV11-3	-	TRBJ1-1	-	CASVEGGVNTEAFF	TGTGCCAGCGTTGAGGGAGGCGTGAACACTGAAGCTTTCTTT
TRBV2	-	TRBJ1-1	-	CASSAGGNTEAFF	TGTGCCAGCAGTGCCGGGGGGAACACTGAAGCTTTCTTT
TRBV10-1	TRBD2	TRBJ2-1	few	CASSDGLAGGDNEQFF	TGCGCCAGCAGTGATGGACTAGCGGGAGGGGACAATGAGCAGTTCTTC
TRBV6-6	-	TRBJ1-1	-	CASSYPSGGTEAFF	TGTGCCAGCAGTTACCCCTCGGGGGGTACTGAAGCTTTCTTT
TRBV3-1/TRBV3-2	TRBD1	TRBJ1-2	-	CASSQTVTGTNYGYTF	TGTGCCAGCAGCCAGACTGTGACAGGGACTAACTATGGCTACACCTTC
TRBV13	TRBD1	TRBJ1-2	once	CASSDRGYGYTF	TGTGCCAGCTCGGACAGGGGCTATGGCTACACCTTC
TRBV29-1	TRBD1	TRBJ1-5	-	CSVESQGASLNQPQHF	TGCAGCGTAGAATCGCAGGGGGCATCTCTCAATCAGCCCCAGCATTTT
TRBV11-1	-	TRBJ1-1	-	CASSLRGLGDTEAFF	TGTGCCAGCAGCTTAAGAGGCCTCGGGGATACTGAAGCTTTCTTT
TRBV25-1	-	TRBJ1-1	-	CASSPTSGLTEAFF	TGTGCCAGCAGTCCCACGTCGGGACTCACTGAAGCTTTCTTT
TRBV27	-	TRBJ2-5	once	CASSLKGSQETQYF	TGTGCCAGCAGTTTAAAGGGGTCGCAAGAGACCCAGTACTTC
TRBV6-5	TRBD2	TRBJ2-1	-	CASRLAGVSYNEQFF	TGTGCCAGCAGATTAGCGGGAGTATCCTACAATGAGCAGTTCTTC
TRBV28	TRBD1	TRBJ1-4	-	CASSSGTGTNEKLFF	TGTGCCAGCAGTTCCGGGACAGGTACTAATGAAAAACTGTTTTTT
TRBV3-1/TRBV3-2	-	TRBJ2-1	once	CASSQEHRFNEQFF	TGTGCCAGCAGCCAAGAGCACAGGTTCAATGAGCAGTTCTTC
TRBV15	TRBD1	TRBJ1-6	-	CATSPRGQGSSPLHF	TGTGCCACCAGCCCCCGGGGACAGGGAAGCTCACCCCTCCACTTT
TRBV28	TRBD1	TRBJ1-5	-	CASSLPPQGALNQPQHF	TGTGCCAGCAGTTTACCTCCCCAGGGGGCCCTTAATCAGCCCCAGCATTTT
TRBV5-1	-	TRBJ2-3	-	CASSPSFPTDTQYF	TGCGCCAGCAGCCCCTCTTTCCCCACAGATACGCAGTATTTT
TRBV2	-	TRBJ2-6	-	CASTLDRGLSSGANVLTF	TGTGCCAGCACTCTCGACAGGGGACTAAGCTCTGGGGCCAACGTCCTGACTTTC
TRBV18	-	TRBJ2-1	-	CASSPGLSSALNNEQFF	TGTGCCAGCTCACCAGGTCTTTCCAGCGCTCTAAACAATGAGCAGTTCTTC
TRBV9	TRBD1	TRBJ1-3	-	CASSVASGGGNTIYF	TGTGCCAGCAGCGTAGCCTCAGGGGGTGGAAACACCATATATTTT
TRBV10-2	-	TRBJ1-2	-	CATRKSGWYGYTF	TGCGCCACCCGAAAGTCGGGGTGGTATGGCTACACCTTC
TRBV28	-	TRBJ1-6	-	CASSAGKVSSYNSPLHF	TGTGCCAGCAGTGCCGGGAAGGTCAGCTCCTATAATTCACCCCTCCACTTT
TRBV27	-	TRBJ2-7	once	CASSTKTSSYEQYF	TGTGCCAGCAGTACGAAGACTAGCTCCTACGAGCAGTACTTC
TRBV19	-	TRBJ1-1	-	CASTTRGGLRLNTEAFF	TGTGCCAGTACCACGCGCGGGGGTTTGCGGCTTAACACTGAAGCTTTCTTT
TRBV6-1	-	TRBJ1-4	-	CASSEYNRRLFF	TGTGCCAGCAGTGAATACAACAGAAGACTGTTTTTT
TRBV21-1	-	TRBJ1-5	-	CASSQGQVKYSNQPQHF	TGTGCCAGCAGCCAGGGACAGGTGAAATATAGCAATCAGCCCCAGCATTTT
TRBV14	-	TRBJ1-4	-	CASSNRERFGVEKLFF	TGTGCCAGCAGCAATAGGGAGCGCTTCGGGGTTGAAAAACTGTTTTTT
TRBV6-5	-	TRBJ1-2	-	CASSRVNYGYTF	TGTGCCAGCTCCAGGGTAAACTATGGCTACACCTTC
TRBV15	TRBD2	TRBJ2-1	-	CATSDPRGLAGGGANEQFF	TGTGCCACCAGCGATCCTAGGGGACTAGCGGGAGGTGGGGCCAATGAGCAGTTCTTC
TRBV24-1	-	TRBJ2-6	-	CATSDSRGGANVLTF	TGTGCCACCAGTGATTCTAGGGGTGGGGCCAACGTCCTGACTTTC
TRBV2	-	TRBJ2-2	-	CASKEVANTGELFF	TGTGCCAGCAAGGAGGTCGCGAACACCGGGGAGCTGTTTTTT
TRBV5-1	TRBD1	TRBJ2-1	-	CASSLAGGLEYNEQFF	TGCGCCAGCAGCTTGGCAGGGGGCTTGGAGTACAATGAGCAGTTCTTC
TRBV3-1/TRBV3-2	TRBD1	TRBJ2-2	-	CASRLGTGRTLGELFF	TGTGCCAGCAGACTTGGGACAGGGCGGACCCTCGGGGAGCTGTTTTTT
TRBV6-5	-	TRBJ1-1	-	CASSYVGANTEAFF	TGTGCCAGCAGTTACGTAGGGGCTAACACTGAAGCTTTCTTT
TRBV20-1	TRBD1	TRBJ1-2	once	CSASGTGGGLLYGYTF	TGCAGTGCAAGTGGGACAGGGGGAGGCCTCCTGTATGGCTACACCTTC